This T cell receptor (beta chain) was identified in a study of T-cell reconstitution after alpha-beta-depleted transplantation in children (dated by TCRdb to 2015 to 2016). Broadly, across the study: The study quantitatively tracked T-cell immune reconstitution after TCRalphabeta/CD19-depleted allogeneic hematopoietic cell transplantation in children using TCR repertoire profiling.

The library was produced with PCR. For sequencing, an Illumina HiSeq 2500 was employed. TCR libraries were prepared with molecular barcoding, using unique molecular identifiers to normalize TCRbeta repertoire quantification. TCRdb redid the processing of the public reads, applying fastp at Q25 and MiXCR, and retained in-frame beta chains. A single entry per CDR3 protein holds the most common genes and DNA from its merged rows. In this sample the table shows 200,000 to 250,000 distinct CDR3 sequences, 9.5% to 15% of which occur a single time. The ten largest clones capture approximately 2.9% of the sample. This clonotype was seen at least ten times. The clone's antigen remains unknown. The sample holds no much larger clone one base away, and base qualities are not on file. The cysteine opens and the phenylalanine closes a CDR3 of 15 amino acids. Just CDR3 DNA is preserved here, 45 bases in frame from base 1. According to the germline V gene, CDR1 reads SGHTS and CDR2 reads YDEGEE. The junction carries 15 bases between V and J, which are trimmed by 0 bases and 5 bases respectively.

This TCR was recovered from a human donor who donated a stem cell graft to a child with acute lymphoblastic leukemia. The specimen was PBMCs from the stem cell graft donor, collected from the stem cell graft. The V and J genes are TRBV5-8 and TRBJ2-7; the D gene is perhaps TRBD2, from 6 matching bases. The DNA reads as follows: TGTGCCAGCAGCTTGGTATGGGGGGTTTCGCACGAGCAGTACTTC. It is translated as CASSLVWGVSHEQYF. Where the CDR3 stops, the reference TRBV5-8 and TRBJ2-7 genes take over; the full variable domain is EAGVTQSPTHLIKTRGQQATLRCSPISGHTSVYWYQQALGLGLQFLLWYDEGEERNRGNFPPRFSGRQFPNYSSELNVNALELEDSALYLCASSLVWGVSHEQYFGPGTRLTVT.